This TCR beta chain was profiled in a study of control samples from healthy donors and cancer patients. Per the germline V gene, CDR1 is LGHNA and CDR2 is YSLEER. CDR3 length equals 17 residues. The ends were cut back, 0 bases at V and 7 bases at J, with 19 bases in the middle. Assay used: immunoSEQ multiplex PCR; TCRdb lists only in-frame clones, some missing. The sample has around 170,000 clones; around 91% are singletons. V is TRBV4-3 and J is TRBJ1-3; D may be TRBD1 (5 bases). The receptor was isolated from a woman aged 45 to 65 in good health. Sequenced input: blood. CDR3 region: CASSQDWGRGARNTIYF. As DNA, the CDR3 is TGCGCCAGCAGCCAAGATTGGGGCCGAGGGGCAAGGAACACCATATATTTT.